This TCR beta chain was found in a study of blood T cell repertoires in COVID-19. Study details: Researchers got acute and convalescent COVID-19 samples from the United States, Italy and Spain.

The CDR3 runs to 19 residues. Germline CDR1 is LNHDA and CDR2 is SQIVND (reference sequence). As regards this clone: This may stem from a read error, because a much larger clone lies one nucleotide away. This CDR3 is also generated by other DNA sequences in the sample.

As originally analysed: Using reference gene primer amplification, nucleated cell counts were estimated. Assay: immunoSEQ multiplex PCR; the TCRdb copy retains only in-frame clones and omits some. V, J and clone size reflect that table, while D and trimming were determined from the DNA. The sample contains 110,000 to 150,000 clones, approximately 92% of which appear only once. The sample consisted of peripheral blood. The chain links TRBV19 to TRBJ2-1, with 10 bases fitting TRBD1. The clonotype was recovered from a woman in her sixties with active COVID-19. The CDR3 coding sequence is TGTGCCACCAGAGCTTCCGGGACAGGGGCGATTCACTCCTACAATGAGCAATTCTTC. Translated, it gives CATRASGTGAIHSYNEQFF.